Listed here are 18 T cell receptor beta chains from one sample, sequenced in a study of T cell responses to AZD1222 COVID-19 vaccine. Assay: immunoSEQ multiplex PCR; the TCRdb copy retains only in-frame clones and omits some. The sample shows approximately 99,000 clones, nearly 90% of them seen only once. Sample: peripheral blood, taken on day 0 of AZD1222 vaccination. Receptors originate from an adult in good health.

A word on this clone: Germline and junction disagree at one end, which may indicate a read error. CDR3 residues: CASSFIKPQTDTQYF. In DNA, the CDR3 is TGTGCCAGCAGCTTCATAAAACCACAGACAGATACGCAGTATTTT. This chain uses TRBV5-1 with TRBJ2-3, with D unclear. This CDR3 comprises 15 residues. CDR1 SGHRS and CDR2 YFSETQ come from the germline V gene. Complete variable domain (other parts from reference TRBV5-1 and TRBJ2-3): KAGVTQTPRYLIKTRGQQVTLSCSPISGHRSVSWYQQTPGQGLQFLFEYFSETQRNKGNFPGRFSGRQFSNSRSEMNVSTLELGDSALYLCASSFIKPQTDTQYFGPGTRLTVL.

The V and J genes are TRBV11-2 and TRBJ1-2; 9 nucleotides line up with TRBD1. With V trimmed by 5 bases and J by 5 bases, 9 bases remained unmatched. Germline assignment: CDR1 SGHAT and CDR2 FQNNGV. This CDR3 contains 15 residues. The CDR3 sequence: CASSPGTGWGYGYTF. In DNA, the CDR3 is TGTGCCAGCAGCCCCGGGACAGGGTGGGGTTATGGCTACACCTTC.

The chain links TRBV6-1 to TRBJ1-1; D is uncertain. This CDR3 region has 13 residues. The V end was cut by 2 bases, the J end by 4 bases, with 8 bases between. Germline V CDR1 and CDR2: MNHNS, SASEGT. The CDR3 sequence is CASSEKDVTEAFF. In nucleotides, the CDR3 is TGTGCCAGCAGTGAAAAGGATGTCACTGAAGCTTTCTTT.

Only one count was recorded for this clone. V gene TRBV9 combines with J gene TRBJ2-1; 8 nucleotides align to TRBD1. The CDR3 is 18 amino acids. The germline gives CDR1 SGDLS, CDR2 YYNGEE. The trim removed 3 bases at V and 2 bases at J, leaving 13 bases unmatched. The CDR3 DNA reads as TGTGCCAGCAGCGCCCCTCTGTCAGGGGGCGGGACCTACAATGAGCAGTTCTTC. It is translated as CASSAPLSGGGTYNEQFF.

V and J are TRBV3-1 (or the pseudogene TRBV3-2) and TRBJ1-1, with no clear D. In germline, CDR1 is LGHDT, CDR2 YNNKEL (reference sequence). This CDR3 has 16 amino acids. Trimming removed 3 bases at V and 4 bases at J, with 18 bases between. The CDR3 reads CASSHETEMGITEAFF. CDR3 nucleotides: TGTGCCAGCAGCCACGAGACTGAGATGGGGATCACTGAAGCTTTCTTT.

The V and J genes are TRBV9 and TRBJ1-2; D possibly corresponds to TRBD1 (6 bases). Looked up from germline, CDR1 is SGDLS and CDR2 is YYNGEE. CDR3 length equals 16 residues. With 0 bases removed from V and 3 bases from J, the gap between germline ends came to 15 bases. The CDR3 is CASSVGGVRGDYGYTF. The CDR3 DNA follows: TGTGCCAGCAGCGTAGGAGGTGTCAGGGGAGACTATGGCTACACCTTC.

This clone was seen just once. The CDR3 here is CASSYRDSGANVLTF. The CDR3 DNA sequence: TGTGCCAGCAGTTACAGGGACTCTGGGGCCAACGTCCTGACTTTC. J is TRBJ2-6 and V is TRBV6-2 or TRBV6-3; D ambiguous. The germline gives CDR1 MNHEY, CDR2 SVGEGT. The CDR3 is 15 amino acids. V shed 2 bases and J shed 0 bases, with 5 bases lying between them.

The CDR3 DNA follows: TGTGCCAGCAGCTTGCGGTCGGGGACACTTTTGAACAATGAGCAGTTCTTC. It yields the protein CASSLRSGTLLNNEQFF. The chain uses TRBV11-3 and TRBJ2-1; D may be TRBD1 (6 bases). V lost 3 bases and J 5 bases, leaving 20 bases between the germline ends. Looked up from germline, CDR1 is SGHNT and CDR2 is YENEEA. The CDR3 extends over 17 amino acids. Drawing the rest from reference TRBV11-3 and TRBJ2-1, the complete variable domain is EAGVVQSPRYKIIEKKQPVAFWCNPISGHNTLYWYLQNLGQGPELLIRYENEEAVDDSQLPKDRFSAERLKGVDSTLKIQPAELGDSAVYLCASSLRSGTLLNNEQFFGPGTRLTVL.

This chain connects TRBV6-5 to TRBJ2-3, with 7 bases fitting TRBD2. The CDR3 is made up of 12 amino acids. Per germline, CDR1 MNHEY and CDR2 SVGAGI. The trim removed 6 bases at V and 7 bases at J, leaving 4 bases unmatched. The CDR3 DNA is TGTGCCAGCAGATCTAGCGGAAATACGCAGTATTTT. Protein sequence: CASRSSGNTQYF.

This sequence joins TRBV5-4 and TRBJ1-1; 12 nucleotides agree with TRBD1. This CDR3 is 16 amino acids long. Trimming took 3 bases from V and 5 from J; bases not matched to a gene: 8. CDR1 and CDR2 from the germline V gene are SGHNT and YYREEE (reference sequence). For the CDR3, the DNA is TGTGCCAGCAGCTCCCGGGACAGGGGGCGGTTTACTGAAGCTTTCTTT. Translation gives CASSSRDRGRFTEAFF.

V usage is TRBV19 and J usage is TRBJ2-3; no reliable D call. The CDR3 runs 16 residues. Germline CDR1 and CDR2: LNHDA and SQIVND (reference sequence). Trimming shortened V by 5 bases and J by 4 bases, and 19 bases separated the two germline ends. The CDR3 reads CASSLLARGGPDTQYF. CDR3 sequence (DNA): TGTGCCAGTAGTCTCTTAGCCCGAGGCGGTCCAGATACGCAGTATTTT.

This chain joins TRBV7-3 and TRBJ2-7; D is perhaps TRBD1 (6 bases). Germline lookup yields CDR1 SGHTA and CDR2 FQGTGA. The CDR3 contains 17 residues. V lost 0 bases, J lost 0 bases, and 15 bases lay in between. The CDR3 loop is CASSLTGAGAASYEQYF. The CDR3 coding sequence is TGTGCCAGCAGCTTAACAGGGGCAGGGGCCGCCTCCTACGAGCAGTACTTC.

The rearrangement links TRBV2 to TRBJ1-1, with a tentative D call TRBD1 (5 bases). The CDR3 length is 15 residues. CDR1 is SNHLY, CDR2 FYNNEI, per germline. Trimming left V 5 bases short and J 2 bases short, with 15 bases between. The CDR3 spells CASSSLGLPNTEAFF. The CDR3 DNA is TGTGCCAGCAGTTCGCTGGGACTTCCCAACACTGAAGCTTTCTTT. Complete variable domain (other parts from reference TRBV2 and TRBJ1-1): EPEVTQTPSHQVTQMGQEVILRCVPISNHLYFYWYRQILGQKVEFLVSFYNNEISEKSEIFDDQFSVERPDGSNFTLKIRSTKLEDSAMYFCASSSLGLPNTEAFFGQGTRLTVV.

The rearrangement uses TRBV6-2 or TRBV6-3 and TRBJ2-7; D ambiguous. The ends were cut back, 0 bases at V and 6 bases at J, with 9 bases in the middle. Germline V lookup: CDR1 MNHEY, CDR2 SVGEGT. The CDR3 totals 13 residues. This CDR3 reads CASSYSDRVEQYV. The CDR3 nucleotides read TGTGCCAGCAGTTACTCAGACCGGGTCGAGCAGTACGTC.

The chain couples TRBV15 to TRBJ1-2; 10 nucleotides agree with TRBD1. The germline V gene encodes CDR1 LNHNV and CDR2 YYDKDF (reference sequence). The CDR3 length is 15 residues. J lost 4 bases, V lost 1 base, and 3 bases had no gene match. CDR3 coding DNA: TGTGCCACCAGCAGAGGACAGGGGGCGGGCTATGGCTACACCTTC. Translating gives CATSRGQGAGYGYTF.

The chain is built from TRBV27 and TRBJ2-3, with D perhaps assigned TRBD1 or TRBD2 (5 bases each). The CDR3 is made up of 14 amino acids. CDR1 is MNHEY and CDR2 is SMNVEV in the germline V gene (reference sequence). Trimming shortened V by 5 bases and J by 1 base, and 10 bases separated the two germline ends. DNA for the CDR3: TGTGCCAGCAGTAATGAGGGACGCACAGATACGCAGTATTTT. This gives the protein CASSNEGRTDTQYF.

The V gene is TRBV9, the J gene TRBJ2-1; 7 bases map to TRBD2. The length of the CDR3 is 15 residues. Germline V gives CDR1 SGDLS, CDR2 YYNGEE. Germline trimming cut 0 bases from V and 1 base from J; bases unmatched to any gene: 1. CDR3 loop: CASSVVGGSYNEQFF. CDR3 nucleotide sequence: TGTGCCAGCAGCGTAGTGGGGGGGTCCTACAATGAGCAGTTCTTC.

The chain has TRBV6-5 and TRBJ2-1, with TRBD2 matching 9 bases. This CDR3 is 14 amino acids long. V lost 6 bases to trimming and J lost 2 bases; unmatched junction nucleotides: 2. Looked up from germline, CDR1 is MNHEY and CDR2 is SVGAGI. CDR3 coding DNA: TGTGCCAGCAGCCAGCGGGAGGCCTACAATGAGCAGTTCTTC. Protein product: CASSQREAYNEQFF.